This T cell receptor (beta chain) was sequenced during a study of cytomegalovirus exposure and HLA in healthy donors. This clone has just one count. Its antigen is undetermined. General study points: In a later analysis, HLA-associated beta chains showed higher expansion and lower generation probabilities than comparable chains. In an earlier analysis, productive rearrangement rates for most beta V segments clustered near 87% or 30%.

The CDR3 consists of 14 residues. The germline gives CDR1 SEHNR, CDR2 FQNEAQ (reference sequence). V lost 4 bases, J lost 9 bases, and 5 bases stayed unmatched. PCR primers comprised 60 Vbeta and 13 Jbeta primers. Here immunoSEQ multiplex PCR was the method, and the copy in TCRdb shows in-frame clones only, minus some. The repertoire consists of 200,000 or so clones, with 81% occurring once and the leading ten covering about 3.8%. The sample comprised PBMCs. This receptor was obtained from a man aged 50 or older in good health and CMV-seronegative. This chain uses TRBV7-9 with TRBJ1-6; 8 bases fit TRBD1. The DNA of the CDR3 is TGTGCCAGCAGCTCCGGGACAGGAACTTCACCCCTCCACTTT. Translation: CASSSGTGTSPLHF.